This T cell receptor beta chain was observed in a study of monozygotic twins with inflammatory bowel disease (dated by TCRdb to between 2019 and 2020). Background on the whole study: A total of around 30 monozygotic twin pairs were included in the full study, comprising nine German pairs (four IBD-concordant, five IBD-discordant) and 19 IBD-discordant Danish pairs. The search for disease-associated traits relied mainly on comparing, within discordant pairs, IBD patients with their genetically identical healthy co-twins. Each individual had, on average, about 151 000 unique TCRalpha sequences and 181 000 unique TCRbeta sequences available for analysis.

For this clonotype: This receptor's antigen is unknown.

Summary of the overall study and its limitations: Repertoire similarity did not differ between concordant and discordant twins, which could be due to limited statistical power. A decrease in TCRbeta repertoire diversity, as measured by inverse Simpson index, was observed in IBD patients compared with their healthy co-twins. Distinction between different T cell subtypes could not be achieved in the analysis. Because patients received different immunosuppressive treatments, the repertoires may have picked up extra background noise and variability between individuals. Compared with healthy twins, IBD patients shared fewer clonotypes with other individuals, and the difference was most pronounced in patients with signs of disease activity. The results gave no support for a single strong signal or clonotype linked to IBD.

The library came from 5' RACE. Preparation of each TCR library used roughly 3,300 ng of total RNA. For each sample, cDNA synthesis was carried out in eight separate reactions using SMARTScribe reverse transcriptase. Unique molecular identifiers containing a 6-nucleotide sample barcode were introduced through template switching during cDNA synthesis. TCRalpha and TCRbeta cDNA was amplified by two nested PCRs of approximately 16 and 10 cycles, with bead purification after each PCR. Before amplification, the cDNA was treated with uracil DNA-glycosylase and purified using the QIAquick PCR purification kit. The second PCR added Illumina TruSeq-compatible adapters along with sample-specific barcodes. TapeStation and Qubit were used to check library quality and concentration, and 4.5 to 5 ng of each library was pooled. The pooled libraries were sequenced with 2 x 100 bp reads and custom sequencing primers on an Illumina HiSeq2500 single-index Rapid Run. The original methods were these. UMI-based consensus assembly with MiGEC version 1.2.6 was used to correct PCR and sequencing errors. V(D)J alignment, clonotype assembly and CDR3 extraction were performed with MiXCR version 2.1.1. To normalise gene usage, clonotype sharing and MAIT/NKT TCR abundance, the analysis used the top 1000, 10 000 and 20 000 clonotypes per sample. Diversity was computed as the inverse Simpson index with the vegan R package after downsampling to 27 000 UMIs. Paired Mann-Whitney U tests on discordant twin pairs were used, with Benjamini-Hochberg multiple-testing correction. Once TCRdb had reprocessed the reads, it stored one entry per CDR3 protein sequence and supplied no DNA. TCRdb's processing, not the authors', yielded these V and J calls. The sample table holds approximately 340,000 distinct CDR3 sequences. The top ten clones comprise 2% to 2.5% of the sample.

The CDR3 starts with the cysteine, ends with the phenylalanine, and has 15 residues. Only the protein sequence is given. According to the germline V gene (reference sequence), CDR1 reads GTSNPN and CDR2 reads SVGIG. From each donor, an approximately 2.5 ml peripheral blood sample was drawn into PAXgene tubes and stored at -80 degrees C. Total RNA was isolated from whole blood with the PAXgene blood miRNA kit on an automated QIAcube, without T cell sorting. Deep TCRalpha and TCRbeta repertoire profiling with unique molecular barcoding was performed on peripheral blood of monozygotic twin pairs concordant or discordant for inflammatory bowel disease. Smoking habits were recorded for all twin pairs, with individuals classified as current, former or never smokers.

Here the chain combines TRBV30 and TRBJ1-4; TCRdb proposes TRBD1, but this gene call is untestable without DNA. The origin of this receptor is a human donor with ulcerative colitis or Crohn's disease, or a healthy co-twin of an affected twin (not recorded which). The sequencing sample was made of blood. For the CDR3, the sequence is CAWSAGHTTNEKLFF. This CDR3, with the reference TRBV30 and TRBJ1-4 proteins standing in past its ends, gives the full variable domain SQTIHQWPATLVQPVGSPLSLECTVEGTSNPNLYWYRQAAGRGLQLLFYSVGIGQISSEVPQNLSASRPQDRQFILSSKKLLLSDSGFYLCAWSAGHTTNEKLFFGSGTQLSVL.